The present T cell receptor (beta chain) was sequenced within a study of T-cell memory formation after mild COVID-19. Study at large: Clustering of TCRs was largely donor specific. General study results and limits: CM and EM subsets held most contracting CD4+ clones; EMRA held CD8+ ones. In pre-infection memory, a portion of responding clones appeared, which suggested that cross-reactive memory joined.

TCR alpha and TCR beta cDNA libraries carrying sample barcodes and UMIs were produced by 5'RACE using constant-segment primers. TCRdb passed the 5' RACE reads through MiXCR, listing each CDR3 protein once. The sample consists of about 82,000 distinct CDR3 sequences, less than 15% of them appearing once. The germline CDR1 and CDR2 sequences are LGHNA and YNFKEQ. This CDR3 spans 19 amino acids. For this clonotype: What it recognizes is unknown. One end of the junction varies from germline; a read error may be responsible.

The J gene is TRBJ2-3, the V gene TRBV4-2, with TRBD2 identical over 8 bases. This sequence originates from a man between 18 and 29 years old who had mild COVID-19 (a few samples of this study predate the infection). Cell type and time point are not known. The sequencing sample was made of PBMCs or a T cell subset sorted from them (not recorded which). The chain's CDR3 is CASSQPPGLGGGFTDAQYF. The DNA for the CDR3 is TGTGCCAGCAGCCAACCTCCGGGACTAGGTGGGGGGTTCACAGATGCGCAGTATTTT.